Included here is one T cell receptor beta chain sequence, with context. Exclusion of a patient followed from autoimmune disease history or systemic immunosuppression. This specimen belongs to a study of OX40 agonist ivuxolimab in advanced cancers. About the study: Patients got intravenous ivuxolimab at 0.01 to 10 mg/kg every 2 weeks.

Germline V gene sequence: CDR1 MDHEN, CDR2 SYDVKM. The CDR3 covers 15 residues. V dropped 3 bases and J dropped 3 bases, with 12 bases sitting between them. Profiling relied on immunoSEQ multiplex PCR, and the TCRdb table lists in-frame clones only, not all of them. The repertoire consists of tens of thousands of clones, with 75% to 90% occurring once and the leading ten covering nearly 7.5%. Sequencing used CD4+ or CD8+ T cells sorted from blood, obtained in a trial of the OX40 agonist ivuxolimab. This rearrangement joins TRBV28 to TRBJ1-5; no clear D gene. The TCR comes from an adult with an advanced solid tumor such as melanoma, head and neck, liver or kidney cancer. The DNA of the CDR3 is TGTGCCAGCAGTTTCCAGCCCGGTCCCAATCAGCCCCAGCATTTT. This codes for CASSFQPGPNQPQHF.